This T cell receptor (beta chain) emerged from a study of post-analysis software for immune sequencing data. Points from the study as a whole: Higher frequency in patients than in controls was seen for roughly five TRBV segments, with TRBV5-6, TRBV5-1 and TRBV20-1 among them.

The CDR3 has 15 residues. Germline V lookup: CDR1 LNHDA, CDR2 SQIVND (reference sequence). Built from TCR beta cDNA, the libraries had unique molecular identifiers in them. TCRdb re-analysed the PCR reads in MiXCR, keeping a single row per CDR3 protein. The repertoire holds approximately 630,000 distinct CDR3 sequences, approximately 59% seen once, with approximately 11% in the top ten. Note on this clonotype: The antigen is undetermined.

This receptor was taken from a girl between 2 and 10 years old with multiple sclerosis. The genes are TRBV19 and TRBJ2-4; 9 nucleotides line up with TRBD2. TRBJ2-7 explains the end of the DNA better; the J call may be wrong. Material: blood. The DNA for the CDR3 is TGTGCCAGTAGTAACACTAGCGGGCATGGATACGAGCAGTACTTC. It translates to CASSNTSGHGYEQYF.